The subject of this entry is one TCR beta chain. What it binds is unknown. Profiling relied on immunoSEQ multiplex PCR, and the TCRdb table lists in-frame clones only, not all of them. Of 25,000 to 30,000 clones listed, under 95% are singletons. Germline V gene sequence: CDR1 GTSNPN, CDR2 SVGIG (reference sequence). V lost 8 bases to trimming and J lost 0 bases; unmatched junction nucleotides: 11. This CDR3 region has 16 residues. The data belong to a study of T cells in tuberculosis. Study details: T cells were selected with CD1B tetramers loaded with glucose monomycolate. A South African cohort included IGRA-negative adolescents, latently infected IGRA-positive adolescents and adults with active tuberculosis.

Study-wide results and caveats: Shorter CDR3-alpha in active tuberculosis partly drove smaller distances.

As for time point: new active TB diagnosis, blood taken before or within 7 days of starting treatment. Confirmation came from sputum smear and/or culture positivity for M. tuberculosis. This sequence originates from an adult with tuberculosis. The chain links TRBV30 to TRBJ2-2; 8 nucleotides align to TRBD1. The source material was PBMCs, sampled at tuberculosis diagnosis. DNA of the CDR3: TGTGCCCATCGACAGGGGCCCTCCTCGAACACCGGGGAGCTGTTTTTT. Translation gives CAHRQGPSSNTGELFF.